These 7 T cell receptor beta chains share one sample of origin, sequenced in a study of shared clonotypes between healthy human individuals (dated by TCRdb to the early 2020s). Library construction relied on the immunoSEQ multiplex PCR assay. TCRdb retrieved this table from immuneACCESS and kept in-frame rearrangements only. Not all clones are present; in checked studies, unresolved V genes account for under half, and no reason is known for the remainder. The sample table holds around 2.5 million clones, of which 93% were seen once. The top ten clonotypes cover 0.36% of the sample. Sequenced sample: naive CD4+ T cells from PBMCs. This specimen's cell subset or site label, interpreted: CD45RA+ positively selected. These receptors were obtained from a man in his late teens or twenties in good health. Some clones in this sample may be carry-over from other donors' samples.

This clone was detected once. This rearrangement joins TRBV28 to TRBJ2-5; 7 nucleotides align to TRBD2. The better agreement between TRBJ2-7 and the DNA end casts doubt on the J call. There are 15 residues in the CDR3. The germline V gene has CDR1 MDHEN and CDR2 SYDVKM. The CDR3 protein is CASSLATSLFYEQYF. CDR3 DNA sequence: TGTGCCAGCAGTTTAGCGACTAGCCTTTTCTACGAGCAGTACTTC.

The DNA for the CDR3 is TGTGCCGTCCGGAGGGAAGAGACCCAGTACTTC. This encodes CAVRREETQYF. The chain uses TRBV2 and TRBJ2-5; D possibly corresponds to TRBD2 (6 bases). Germline CDR1 reads SNHLY; CDR2 reads FYNNEI. Trimming left V 11 bases short and J 3 bases short, with 10 bases between. This CDR3 has 11 residues.

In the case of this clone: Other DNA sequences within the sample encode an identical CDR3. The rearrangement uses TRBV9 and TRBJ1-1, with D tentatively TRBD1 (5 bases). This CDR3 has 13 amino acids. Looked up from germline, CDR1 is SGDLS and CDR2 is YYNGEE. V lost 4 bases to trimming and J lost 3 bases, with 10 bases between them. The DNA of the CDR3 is TGTGCCAGCAGCCGAGGGGCGGACACTGAAGCTTTCTTT. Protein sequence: CASSRGADTEAFF.

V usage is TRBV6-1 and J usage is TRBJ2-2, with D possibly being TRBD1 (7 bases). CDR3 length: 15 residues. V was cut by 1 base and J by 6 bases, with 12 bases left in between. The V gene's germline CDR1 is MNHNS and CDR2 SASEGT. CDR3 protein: CASSEVQGEAGELFF. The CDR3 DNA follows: TGTGCCAGCAGTGAAGTGCAGGGGGAGGCCGGGGAGCTGTTTTTT.

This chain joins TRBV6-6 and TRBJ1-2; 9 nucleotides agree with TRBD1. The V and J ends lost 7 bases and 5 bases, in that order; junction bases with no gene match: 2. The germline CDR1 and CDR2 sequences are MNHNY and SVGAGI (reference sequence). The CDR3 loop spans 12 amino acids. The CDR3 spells CASNDRGYGYTF. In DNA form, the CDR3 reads TGTGCCAGCAATGACAGGGGGTATGGCTACACCTTC.

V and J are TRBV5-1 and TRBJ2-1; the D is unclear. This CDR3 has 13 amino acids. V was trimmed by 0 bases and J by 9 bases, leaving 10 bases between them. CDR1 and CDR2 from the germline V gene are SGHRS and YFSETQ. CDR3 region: CASSLVVGSEQFF. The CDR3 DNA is TGCGCCAGCAGCTTGGTCGTCGGATCTGAGCAGTTCTTC.

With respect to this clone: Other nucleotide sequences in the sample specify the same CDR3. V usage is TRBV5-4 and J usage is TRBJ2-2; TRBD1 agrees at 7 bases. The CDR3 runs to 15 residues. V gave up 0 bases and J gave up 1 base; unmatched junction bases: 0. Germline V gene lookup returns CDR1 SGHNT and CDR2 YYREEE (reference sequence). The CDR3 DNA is TGTGCCAGCAGCTTGGCAGGGGGGAACACCGGGGAGCTGTTTTTT. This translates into CASSLAGGNTGELFF. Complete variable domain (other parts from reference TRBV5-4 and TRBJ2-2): ETGVTQSPTHLIKTRGQQVTLRCSSQSGHNTVSWYQQALGQGPQFIFQYYREEENGRGNFPPRFSGLQFPNYSSELNVNALELDDSALYLCASSLAGGNTGELFFGEGSRLTVL.